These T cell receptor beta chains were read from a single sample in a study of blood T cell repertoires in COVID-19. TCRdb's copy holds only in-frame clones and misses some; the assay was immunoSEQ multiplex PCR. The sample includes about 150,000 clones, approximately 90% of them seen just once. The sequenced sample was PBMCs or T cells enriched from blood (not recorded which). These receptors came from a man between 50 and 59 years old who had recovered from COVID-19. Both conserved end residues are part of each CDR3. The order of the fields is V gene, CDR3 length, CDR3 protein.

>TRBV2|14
CASSEDVRGTEAFF
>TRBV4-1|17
CASSLLVPGQGAGEQYF
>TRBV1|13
CTSSQEILREQFF
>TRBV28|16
CASSRNTGFGNQPQHF
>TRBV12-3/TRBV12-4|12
CASRRRNTEAFF
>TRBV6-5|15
CASLPGTGPGNTIYF
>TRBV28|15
CASRPGGANNEKLFF
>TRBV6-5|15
CASRDGTGDNQPQHF
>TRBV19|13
CASSIVIDNEQFF
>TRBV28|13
CAGGQGMYTEAFF
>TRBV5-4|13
CASSITRQETQYF
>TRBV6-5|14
CATQTEGGTDTQYF
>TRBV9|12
CASSPGGPEAFF
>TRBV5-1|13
CASSFRQTSEQFF
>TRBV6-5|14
CASIGGGAGYGYTF
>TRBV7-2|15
CASSLVSDFNEKLFF
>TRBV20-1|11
CSARNKYEQYF
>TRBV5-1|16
CASSLDRGHANEKLFF
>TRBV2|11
CASTRGWEQFF
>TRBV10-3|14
CAIRGEGGKETQYF
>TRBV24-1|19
CATSEMGLAGGPLTDTQYF
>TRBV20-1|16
CSASADGTGGTDTQYF
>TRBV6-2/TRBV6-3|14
CASSPQMAKNIQYF
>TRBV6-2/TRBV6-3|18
CASSSGQGGGSYNSPLHF
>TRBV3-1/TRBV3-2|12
CASSQTDYGYTF
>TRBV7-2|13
CASGGGRQETQYF
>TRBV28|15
CASSWAGGESSPLHF
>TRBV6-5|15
CASSDPAGGPYEQFF
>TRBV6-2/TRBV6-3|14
CASSRTGGSYEQYF
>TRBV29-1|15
CSVGSQGATNEKLFF
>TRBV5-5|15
CASSFGTGGKTEAFF
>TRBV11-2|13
CASSRTGVAGYTF
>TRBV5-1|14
CASSLGQGNSPLHF
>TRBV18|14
CASSESGRDSPLHF
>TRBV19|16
CASSKIPGQGHYGYTF
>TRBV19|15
CASRETGGGYTEAFF
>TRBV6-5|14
CASTSYSKPYEQYF